What follows are 2 T cell receptor beta chains derived from one specimen sequenced in a study of technical replicates of blood from several donors. The method was immunoSEQ multiplex PCR; TCRdb's version includes in-frame clones alone and lacks a portion of them. The data hold about 100,000 clones, with about 96% observed a single time. Specimen: T cells isolated from PBMCs. The receptors shown here come from a human donor in good health.

The rearrangement joins TRBV6-1 to TRBJ1-2; 9 positions match TRBD1. The length of the CDR3 is 12 residues. Germline-derived CDR1 and CDR2 are MNHNS and SASEGT. V lost 6 bases to trimming and J lost 8 bases; unmatched junction nucleotides: 4. CDR3 bases: TGTGCCAGCAGGGGACAGGGATGGGGCTACACCTTC. Translated, it gives CASRGQGWGYTF.

The rearrangement uses TRBV10-3 and TRBJ2-5, with 7 nucleotides matching TRBD2. Trimming at V came to 0 bases and at J to 2 bases, leaving 0 bases not matched to a gene. The CDR3 covers 14 residues. CDR1 is ENHRY and CDR2 is SYGVKD in the germline V gene. The CDR3 region is CAISESGLQETQYF. CDR3 nucleotide sequence: TGTGCCATCAGTGAGTCGGGACTACAAGAGACCCAGTACTTC.